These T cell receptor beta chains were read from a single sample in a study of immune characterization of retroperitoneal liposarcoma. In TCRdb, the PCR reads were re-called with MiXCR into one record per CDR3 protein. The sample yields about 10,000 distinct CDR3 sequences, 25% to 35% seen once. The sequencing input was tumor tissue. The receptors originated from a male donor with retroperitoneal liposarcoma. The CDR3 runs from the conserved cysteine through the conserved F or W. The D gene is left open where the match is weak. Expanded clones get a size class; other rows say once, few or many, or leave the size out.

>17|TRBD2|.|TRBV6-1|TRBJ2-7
TGTGCCAGCAGCTACGGGGGCGGGAGGAGCTCCTACAATGAGCAGTACTTC
CASSYGGGRSSYNEQYF
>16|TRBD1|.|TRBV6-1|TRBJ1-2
TGTGCCAGCAGTGAATATGGGACAGGGAGCCGGAGGGGCTACACCTTC
CASSEYGTGSRRGYTF
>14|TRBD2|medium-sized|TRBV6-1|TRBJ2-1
TGTGCCAGCAGAAACCCGGGACTACACAACGAAGAGTTCTTC
CASRNPGLHNEEFF
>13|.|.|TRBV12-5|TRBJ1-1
TGTGCTAGTGGTTTGGTAGAGGCTAGGGGAGCTTTCTTT
CASGLVEARGAFF
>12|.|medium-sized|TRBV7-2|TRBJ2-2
TGTGCCAGCAGACGCCTAACCGGGGAGCTGTTTTTT
CASRRLTGELFF
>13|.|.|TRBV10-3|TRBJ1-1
TGTGCCATCAGTGAGTCGATGTACACTGAAGCTTTCTTT
CAISESMYTEAFF
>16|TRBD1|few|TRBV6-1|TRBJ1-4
TGTGCCAGCAGTGAGGAGACAGGGGGCGGTAATGAAAAACTGTTTTTT
CASSEETGGGNEKLFF
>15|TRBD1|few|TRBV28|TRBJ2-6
TGTGCCACCCGACAGGGGGCCACTGGGGCCAACGTCCTGACTTTC
CATRQGATGANVLTF
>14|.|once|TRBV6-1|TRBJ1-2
TGTGCCAGCAGTGAGACAGACACTAACTATGGCTACACCTTC
CASSETDTNYGYTF
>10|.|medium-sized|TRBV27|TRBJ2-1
TGTGCCGCAGGGGGGGAGACCCAGTTCTTC
CAAGGETQFF
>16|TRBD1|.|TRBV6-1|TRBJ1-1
TGTGCCAGCAGTTATCTCAGGGGGCTCGTGAACACTGAAGCTTTCTTT
CASSYLRGLVNTEAFF
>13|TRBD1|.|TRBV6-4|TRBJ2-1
TGTGCCAGCAGTGACCGGGACAGCAATGAGCAGTTCTTC
CASSDRDSNEQFF
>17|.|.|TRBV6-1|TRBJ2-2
TGTGCCAGCAGTGAACGGCGGATACCAGCGAACACCGGGGAGCTGTTTTTT
CASSERRIPANTGELFF
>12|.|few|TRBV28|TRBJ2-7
TGTGCCAGCAGTTTGGGGGGCTACGAGCAGTACTTC
CASSLGGYEQYF
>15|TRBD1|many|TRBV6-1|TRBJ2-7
TGTGCCAGCAGTAGCAGACAGGGCTCCTACAATGAGCAGTACTTC
CASSSRQGSYNEQYF
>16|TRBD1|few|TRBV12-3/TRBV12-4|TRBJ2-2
TGTGCCAGCAGTTCTAAGGGGGCGGGTTGGACCGGGGAGCTGTTTTTT
CASSSKGAGWTGELFF
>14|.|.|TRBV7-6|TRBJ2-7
TGTGCCAGCAGCTTAGGGGCAGAAACCTACGAGCAGTACTTC
CASSLGAETYEQYF
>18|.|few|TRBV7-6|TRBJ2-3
TGTGCCAGCAGCCTCCTCAGCTTAGGGTCCCTGGGCGGGGTTTCGCAGTATTTT
CASSLLSLGSLGGVSQYF
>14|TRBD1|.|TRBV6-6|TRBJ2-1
TGTGCCAGCAGCTCCAACCAGGGGGCGGCTGAGCAGTTCTTC
CASSSNQGAAEQFF
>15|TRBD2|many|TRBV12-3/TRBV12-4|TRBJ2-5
TGTGCCAGCAGTTTTGCCCTAGCGGAACAAGAGACCCAGTACTTC
CASSFALAEQETQYF
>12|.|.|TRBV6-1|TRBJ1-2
TGTGCCAGCAGTCAACTTTCCTATGACTACACCTTC
CASSQLSYDYTF
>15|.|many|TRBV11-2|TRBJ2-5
TGTGCCAGCAGAGGGGGATACGGAATCCAAGAGACCCAGTACTTC
CASRGGYGIQETQYF
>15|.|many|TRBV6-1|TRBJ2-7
TGTGCCAGCAGTGAAGCTGCGCGGGATAACCACGAGCAGTACTTC
CASSEAARDNHEQYF
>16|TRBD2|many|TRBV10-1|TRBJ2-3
TGCGCCAGCAGTGAGTCAACTAGCGGGAGGGCAGATACGCAGTATTTT
CASSESTSGRADTQYF
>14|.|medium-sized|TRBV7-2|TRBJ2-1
TGTGCCAGCAGGGCTGCGGATATATTGGAGACCCAGTTCTTC
CASRAADILETQFF
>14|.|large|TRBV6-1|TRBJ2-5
TGTGCCAGCAGTGAAGGTTTGAGCCTCGGAACCCAGTACTTC
CASSEGLSLGTQYF
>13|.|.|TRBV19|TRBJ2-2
TGTGCCAGTAGTGTCCCGGGCACCGGGGAGCTGTTTTTT
CASSVPGTGELFF
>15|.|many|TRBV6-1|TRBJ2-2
TGTGCCAGCAAAATACCGGGACCCGACACCGGGGAGCTGTTTTTT
CASKIPGPDTGELFF
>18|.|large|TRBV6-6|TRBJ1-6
TGTGCCAGCAGTTACTCGACGGCAGGGGCCCTCTATAATTCACCCCTCCACTTT
CASSYSTAGALYNSPLHF
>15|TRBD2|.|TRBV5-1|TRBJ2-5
TGCGCCAGCAGCTACGGGACTAGCAGACCGGAGACCCAGTACTTC
CASSYGTSRPETQYF
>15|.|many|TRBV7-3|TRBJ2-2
TGTGCCAGCAGCCTCTCAGGGGGGAGTTCGAGGGAGCTGTTTTTT
CASSLSGGSSRELFF
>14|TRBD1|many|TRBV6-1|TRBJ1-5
TGTGCCAGCGATCAGGGGGTCGGCAATCAGCCCCAGCATTTT
CASDQGVGNQPQHF
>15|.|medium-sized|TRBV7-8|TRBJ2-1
TGTGCCAGCAGCTTAAGGTTCGGGCCTCGCTACGAGCAGTTCTTC
CASSLRFGPRYEQFF
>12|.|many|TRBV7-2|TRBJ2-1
TGTGCCAGCAGCTTAACAGGAGAGACCCAGTTCTTC
CASSLTGETQFF
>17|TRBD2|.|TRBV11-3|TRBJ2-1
TGTGCCAGCAGCGCCACCCCTAGTAGCGGGAAGACGAATGAGCAGTTCTTC
CASSATPSSGKTNEQFF
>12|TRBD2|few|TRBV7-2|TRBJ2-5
TGTGCCAGCAGCTTATACGGGGGGAACCAGTACTTC
CASSLYGGNQYF
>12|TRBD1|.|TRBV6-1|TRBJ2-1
TGTGCCAGCAGTAGACAGGGGCCTGAGCAGTTCTTC
CASSRQGPEQFF
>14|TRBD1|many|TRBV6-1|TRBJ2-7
TGTGCCAGTGGAGCGGACAGGGGATCCTACGAGCAGTACTTC
CASGADRGSYEQYF
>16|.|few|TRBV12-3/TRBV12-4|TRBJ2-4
TGTGCCAGCAGTTTATCTCCTCTTCCCCAAGTAGGCATTCAGTACTTC
CASSLSPLPQVGIQYF
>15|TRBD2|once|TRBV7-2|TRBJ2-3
TGTGCCAGTTCCCGGGACTACCTTAGCACAGATACGCAGTATTTT
CASSRDYLSTDTQYF
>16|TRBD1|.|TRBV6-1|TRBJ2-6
TGTGCCAGCAGTGGGAACAGGGGGCCTGGGGCCAACGTCCTGACTTTC
CASSGNRGPGANVLTF
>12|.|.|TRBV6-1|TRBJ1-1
TGTGCCTGCCAGCACCCTGCAACTGAAGCTTTCTTT
CACQHPATEAFF
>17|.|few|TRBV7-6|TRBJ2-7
TGTGCCAGCAGCTACGAACTGGGAATATCTCCCTACAATGAGCAGTACTTC
CASSYELGISPYNEQYF
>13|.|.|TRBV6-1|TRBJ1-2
TGTGCCAGCAGCGTCGGGACTGGCTATGGCTACACCTTC
CASSVGTGYGYTF
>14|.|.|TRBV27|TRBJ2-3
TGTGCCAGCAGTTTTGCCCTTAGCACAGATACGCAGTATTTT
CASSFALSTDTQYF
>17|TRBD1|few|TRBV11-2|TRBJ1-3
TGTGCCAGCAGCCCCACCCCGGGACAGGTCTCTGGAAACACCATATATTTT
CASSPTPGQVSGNTIYF
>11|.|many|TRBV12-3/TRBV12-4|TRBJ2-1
TGTGCCAGCAGTTTACCCGGGGAGCAGTTCTTC
CASSLPGEQFF
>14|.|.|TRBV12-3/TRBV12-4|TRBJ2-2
TGTGCCAGCGGAAATCCGAGGGCAGCCGGGGAGCTGTTTTTT
CASGNPRAAGELFF
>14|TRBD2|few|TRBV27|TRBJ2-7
TGTGCCAGCAGTTTGACTAGCTCTTCCTACGAGCAGTACTTC
CASSLTSSSYEQYF
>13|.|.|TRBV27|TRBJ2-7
TGTGCCAGCAGTTTAAGACTAGGCTACGAGCAGTACTTC
CASSLRLGYEQYF
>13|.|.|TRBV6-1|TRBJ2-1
TGTGCCAGCACCGCGACTTTAAACAATGAGCAGTTCTTC
CASTATLNNEQFF
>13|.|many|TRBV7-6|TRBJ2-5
TGTGCCAGCAGCTTAGAGGGACTGGGGACCCAGTACTTC
CASSLEGLGTQYF
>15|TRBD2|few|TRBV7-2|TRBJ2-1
TGTGCCAGCAGTACCCTAGCGGTCTCCTACAATGAGCAGTTCTTC
CASSTLAVSYNEQFF
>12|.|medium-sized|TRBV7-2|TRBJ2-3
TGTGCCAGCAGAACTAGCACAGATACGCAGTATTTT
CASRTSTDTQYF
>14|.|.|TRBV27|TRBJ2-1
TGTGCCAGCAGTTTTGGGGACTCCTACAATGAGCAGTTCTTC
CASSFGDSYNEQFF
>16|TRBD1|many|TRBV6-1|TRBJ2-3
TGTGCCAGCAGTGAAGGTGGGACAGGGGTGAGTGATACGCAGTATTTT
CASSEGGTGVSDTQYF
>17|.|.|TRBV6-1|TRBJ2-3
TGTGCCAGCAGGAATCCGAGACACCATACCAGCTCCGATACGCAGTATTTT
CASRNPRHHTSSDTQYF
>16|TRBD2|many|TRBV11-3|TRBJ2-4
TGTGCCAGCAGCTTAGCTTGGGGCGGGAGTCATGATGAGCAGTACTTC
CASSLAWGGSHDEQYF